This TCR beta chain derives from a study of blood T cell repertoires in COVID-19. Looking at the study overall: COVID-19 samples from acute and convalescent phases originated in the United States, Italy and Spain. Sources were T cells, B-cell-depleted T cells, or PBMCs; the material itself was cDNA or gDNA.

Study processing details: The authors estimated nucleated cell counts from reference gene primer amplification. Sequenced by immunoSEQ multiplex PCR; TCRdb stores in-frame clones only, minus some. From that table come the V and J calls and clone size; the DNA was used to work out D and trimming. Among 100,000 or so clones listed, 84% were seen once. With 5 bases clipped from V and 7 bases from J, the junction kept 6 bases outside the gene matches. The CDR3 is made up of 14 amino acids. Per germline, CDR1 LNHDA and CDR2 SQIVND (reference sequence). This clone was seen only once. Material for sequencing was peripheral blood. The chain carries TRBV19 and TRBJ2-5, with 11 bases fitting TRBD1. The sequence was collected from a man aged 35 to 55 with active or convalescent COVID-19. This CDR3 is CASSPPGQGGTQYF. In DNA, the CDR3 is TGTGCCAGTAGTCCCCCGGGACAGGGGGGGACCCAGTACTTC.